Listed here are 25 T cell receptor beta chains from one sample, sequenced in a study of blood T cell repertoires in COVID-19. Sequencing was performed with immunoSEQ multiplex PCR; in TCRdb, only in-frame clones are kept and a portion is missing. Of about 79,000 clones listed, 70% to 90% were seen once; the top ten hold approximately 4.2%. The sequenced sample was peripheral blood. The receptors derive from a man aged 50 to 59 with active COVID-19.

V and J are TRBV6-5 and TRBJ2-7, with 7 bases that match TRBD1. The V segment lost 6 bases and the J segment 7 bases; nucleotides outside the gene matches: 12. Germline assignment: CDR1 MNHEY and CDR2 SVGAGI. This CDR3 spans 14 amino acids. The CDR3 protein is CASRTQTTGVEQYF. CDR3 sequence (DNA): TGTGCCAGCAGAACCCAGACTACAGGGGTGGAGCAGTACTTC.

V is TRBV7-2 and J is TRBJ2-7; 10 bases are a match to TRBD1. The germline V gene encodes CDR1 SGHTA and CDR2 FQGNSA. V lost 5 bases and J lost 5; bases outside the gene matches: 6. The CDR3 runs to 14 residues. The CDR3 sequence: CASSPGTGVDEQYF. The CDR3 nucleotides are TGTGCCAGCAGCCCCGGGACAGGGGTAGACGAGCAGTACTTC.

In this sample, this clone turned up once. The V call is TRBV13, the J call TRBJ2-7, with D unclear. The CDR3 consists of 16 residues. Between the trimmed V and J ends, which lost 0 bases and 0 bases, there was a span of 12 bases. Per germline, CDR1 PRHDT and CDR2 FYEKMQ (reference sequence). CDR3 amino acids: CASSLGLRASSYEQYF. Written as DNA, the CDR3 is TGTGCCAGCAGCTTAGGCCTACGCGCGAGCTCCTACGAGCAGTACTTC.

This clone was counted a single time. The rearrangement joins TRBV11-2 to TRBJ2-7; tentative D call: TRBD2 (6 bases). Germline values: CDR1 SGHAT, CDR2 FQNNGV. The V and J ends lost 5 bases and 3 bases respectively, with 23 bases between them. This CDR3 is built from 17 residues. CDR3 protein: CASSQYPFGTPDYEQYF. The CDR3 DNA follows: TGTGCCAGCAGCCAATACCCCTTCGGGACTCCAGACTACGAGCAGTACTTC.

The chain has TRBV6-5 and TRBJ2-7; 10 bases fit TRBD1. The CDR3 is 15 residues long. With V trimmed by 6 bases and J by 3 bases, 8 bases remained unmatched. Germline V lookup: CDR1 MNHEY, CDR2 SVGAGI. The CDR3 nucleotides are TGTGCCAGCAGGTCCCGGGACAGGGGAGGCTACGAGCAGTACTTC. Its translation is CASRSRDRGGYEQYF.

CDR3 sequence (DNA): TGTGCCAGCAGTCCTCGAGCATCGTTAAACAGGGGACGGGGAGGAAATGGCCTGTTTTTT. Translated: CASSPRASLNRGRGGNGLFF. The chain carries TRBV27 and TRBJ1-4, with 7 bases identical to TRBD1. This CDR3 comprises 20 residues. Unmatched junction bases numbered 32, after V lost 5 bases and J lost 14 bases. From germline, CDR1 is MNHEY and CDR2 SMNVEV (reference sequence).

The chain recombines TRBV28 with TRBJ2-5; 8 bases match TRBD2. The CDR3 is 16 amino acids. The germline V gene encodes CDR1 MDHEN and CDR2 SYDVKM. Losses at the gene ends were 7 bases for V and 2 bases for J; bases not matched to a gene: 12. In nucleotides, the CDR3 is TGTGCCAGCAATTCCCTTTTTAGCGGGGAACAAGAGACCCAGTACTTC. Residues: CASNSLFSGEQETQYF.

The rearrangement joins TRBV20-1 to TRBJ2-1; 11 bases line up with TRBD2. The V gene end was trimmed by 8 bases and the J gene end by 10 bases; junction bases not matched to a gene: 4. The CDR3 has 11 residues. In germline, CDR1 is DFQATT, CDR2 SNEGSKA (reference sequence). As DNA, the CDR3 is TGCAGTCTTCGGACTAGCGGGGAGCAGTTCTTC. Encoded protein: CSLRTSGEQFF.

The CDR3: CATSPGGVNTEAFF. The CDR3 DNA reads TGTGCCACCTCCCCGGGGGGGGTGAACACTGAAGCTTTCTTT. The V call is TRBV19, the J call TRBJ1-1; TRBD1 is a possible D gene (5 bases). V was cut by 10 bases and J by 0 bases, with 15 bases left in between. The CDR3 covers 14 residues. Looked up from germline, CDR1 is LNHDA and CDR2 is SQIVND (reference sequence).

V is TRBV19 and J is TRBJ2-6; a possible D gene is TRBD2 (5 bases). Germline loops: CDR1 LNHDA, CDR2 SQIVND (reference sequence). V dropped 6 bases and J dropped 2 bases, with 11 bases sitting between them. The CDR3 totals 15 residues. The CDR3 sequence: CASSTLGAGANVLTF. As DNA, the CDR3 is TGTGCCAGTAGCACCCTCGGGGCTGGGGCCAACGTCCTGACTTTC.

For this clone: At one boundary the junction diverges from the germline segment, which might be a read error. The rearrangement joins TRBV30 to TRBJ1-1; the D is unclear. Germline V lookup: CDR1 GTSNPN, CDR2 SVGIG (reference sequence). The CDR3 sequence is 13 residues long. The CDR3 nucleotides read TGTGCCCGGAGGATCGCGAGGGACACTGAAGCTTTCTTT. It is translated as CARRIARDTEAFF.

The V call is TRBV28, the J call TRBJ2-1; TRBD1 aligns across 9 bases. V shed 5 bases, J shed 1 base, and the junction held 9 bases outside the gene matches. CDR3 length: 17 amino acids. Germline CDR1 and CDR2: MDHEN and SYDVKM. The CDR3 region is CASSITGGTRSYNEQFF. The CDR3 DNA reads TGTGCCAGCAGTATAACAGGGGGCACGCGGTCCTACAATGAGCAGTTCTTC.

This clone has a single count. The chain joins TRBV9 to TRBJ2-2; 11 bases are shared with TRBD2. V was clipped by 7 bases and J by 7 bases; unmatched bases: 12. The germline gives CDR1 SGDLS, CDR2 YYNGEE. There are 16 residues in the CDR3. CDR3 sequence reads: CASGVPLAGGDGELFF. CDR3 nucleotide sequence: TGTGCCAGCGGTGTACCTTTAGCGGGAGGGGACGGGGAGCTGTTTTTT.

This clone was seen once. The chain combines TRBV28 with TRBJ2-7; TRBD1 matches at 10 bases. This CDR3 spans 15 amino acids. V shed 5 bases, J shed 6 bases, and the junction held 10 bases outside the gene matches. Germline V lookup: CDR1 MDHEN, CDR2 SYDVKM. The CDR3 nucleotides read TGTGCCAGCAGTGGGCCGGGACAGGGGTCCGGCGAGCAGTACTTC. Translation gives CASSGPGQGSGEQYF.

The chain joins TRBV5-1 to TRBJ1-3; D not resolved. V lost 8 bases, J lost 3 bases, and 6 bases lay in between. This CDR3 is built from 11 residues. The germline CDR1 and CDR2 sequences are SGHRS and YFSETQ. CDR3 DNA sequence: TGCGCCAGGGCTTATGGAAACACCATATATTTT. Translation: CARAYGNTIYF.

The chain uses TRBV11-3 and TRBJ2-1; TRBD2 matches at 16 bases. The junction had 5 bases not matched to a gene; V was cut back by 5 bases and J by 4 bases. The germline V gene has CDR1 SGHNT and CDR2 YENEEA. CDR3 length: 17 amino acids. Here the CDR3 reads CASSAGLAGGVYNEQFF. As DNA, the CDR3 is TGTGCCAGCAGCGCGGGACTAGCGGGAGGGGTATACAATGAGCAGTTCTTC.

V and J are TRBV14 and TRBJ2-6; D is perhaps TRBD2 (5 bases). The CDR3 has 16 amino acids. Germline V gives CDR1 SGHDN, CDR2 FVKESK. V gave up 2 bases and J gave up 0 bases, with 8 bases separating them. DNA of the CDR3: TGTGCCAGCAGCCAATTACGGGGCTCTGGGGCCAACGTCCTGACTTTC. Protein: CASSQLRGSGANVLTF.

V and J are TRBV5-1 and TRBJ2-7; 8 nucleotides agree with TRBD1. The ends lost 4 bases at V and 1 base at J; junction bases unmatched: 4. The CDR3 is 14 amino acids. In germline, CDR1 is SGHRS, CDR2 YFSETQ. CDR3 residues: CASSERTGSYEQYF. The CDR3 nucleotides read TGCGCCAGCAGCGAAAGGACAGGGTCCTACGAGCAGTACTTC.

V usage is TRBV6-5 and J usage is TRBJ1-2, with 9 bases fitting TRBD1. This CDR3 comprises 13 residues. The germline CDR1 and CDR2 sequences are MNHEY and SVGAGI. The J segment lost 4 bases and the V segment lost 9 bases, leaving 6 bases of the junction unmatched. CDR3 nucleotides: TGTGCCAGTAACAGGGGGCTCGGCTATGGCTACACCTTC. Translated, it gives CASNRGLGYGYTF.

The chain links TRBV9 to TRBJ1-1, with D perhaps matching TRBD1 (6 bases). Trimming pared 4 bases from V and 3 bases from J, leaving 16 bases between. Per the germline V gene, CDR1 is SGDLS and CDR2 is YYNGEE. The CDR3 has 15 amino acids. Here the CDR3 reads CASSPPGGLYTEAFF. CDR3 coding DNA: TGTGCCAGCAGCCCCCCTGGGGGCCTGTACACTGAAGCTTTCTTT.

The chain links TRBV6-5 to TRBJ2-7; D remains unclear. The ends were cut back, 6 bases at V and 2 bases at J, with 8 bases in the middle. CDR3 length equals 12 residues. Germline assignment: CDR1 MNHEY and CDR2 SVGAGI. The CDR3 reads CASRSPAYEQYF. The CDR3 DNA reads TGTGCCAGCAGGAGCCCCGCCTACGAGCAGTACTTC.

V and J are TRBV5-1 and TRBJ2-5, with 12 positions matching TRBD1. Germline trimming cut 4 bases from V and 4 bases from J; bases unmatched to any gene: 5. This CDR3 has 15 residues. Germline V gives CDR1 SGHRS, CDR2 YFSETQ. The CDR3 DNA reads as TGCGCCAGCAGCACGGGACAGGGGGCGGGAGAGACCCAGTACTTC. Its protein product is CASSTGQGAGETQYF. Full variable domain (remainder filled in from reference TRBV5-1 and TRBJ2-5): KAGVTQTPRYLIKTRGQQVTLSCSPISGHRSVSWYQQTPGQGLQFLFEYFSETQRNKGNFPGRFSGRQFSNSRSEMNVSTLELGDSALYLCASSTGQGAGETQYFGPGTRLLVL.

The V and J genes are TRBV7-2 and TRBJ1-1; no firm D call. V dropped 1 base and J dropped 1 base, with 7 bases sitting between them. The CDR3 has 14 amino acids. Germline V gene data show CDR1 as SGHTA and CDR2 as FQGNSA. The CDR3 DNA sequence: TGTGCCAGCAGCTTAGTTAGCCAGAACACTGAAGCTTTCTTT. This codes for CASSLVSQNTEAFF. Based on the CDR3 plus reference TRBV7-2 and TRBJ1-1, the full variable domain is GAGVSQSPSNKVTEKGKDVELRCDPISGHTALYWYRQSLGQGLEFLIYFQGNSAPDKSGLPSDRFSAERTGGSVSTLTIQRTQQEDSAVYLCASSLVSQNTEAFFGQGTRLTVV.

This chain uses TRBV11-2 with TRBJ2-2; a weak D match, TRBD2 (6 bases). Germline V CDR1 and CDR2: SGHAT, FQNNGV. Trimming pared 2 bases from V and 6 bases from J, leaving 10 bases between. The CDR3 extends over 14 amino acids. CDR3 sequence: CASSLSGEAGELFF. The CDR3 DNA reads TGTGCCAGCAGCTTATCCGGGGAGGCCGGGGAGCTGTTTTTT.

This chain uses TRBV28 with TRBJ1-2; 10 nucleotides match TRBD1. Per germline, CDR1 MDHEN and CDR2 SYDVKM. The trim removed 2 bases at V and 7 bases at J, leaving 7 bases unmatched. This CDR3 spans 15 amino acids. CDR3 in amino acids: CASSLPDRGLSGYTF. The CDR3, as DNA: TGTGCCAGCAGTTTACCTGACAGGGGGCTCAGTGGCTACACCTTC.